These T cell receptor beta chains were read from a single sample in a study of siplizumab effects on memory and regulatory T cells. Generated by immunoSEQ multiplex PCR, the TCRdb table keeps only in-frame clones and is missing some. Of more than 85,000 clones listed, about 92% are singletons. Sequencing was carried out using Tregs sorted from blood. Receptor source: a human donor in good health. The CDR3 runs from the conserved cysteine through the conserved F or W. The D gene is left open where the match is weak. A row's size may be missing; if present it is once, few, many or a size class.

D	V	J	size	CDR3	DNA
TRBD2	TRBV6-5	TRBJ2-7	NA	CASSGYGGGYEQYF	TGTGCCAGCAGTGGATATGGGGGGGGCTACGAGCAGTACTTC
NA	TRBV5-1	TRBJ2-1	NA	CASSLGLETYNEQFF	TGCGCCAGCAGCTTGGGGCTAGAGACGTACAATGAGCAGTTCTTC
NA	TRBV10-3	TRBJ1-3	NA	CAISEATVSGNTIYF	TGTGCCATCAGTGAGGCAACAGTCTCTGGAAACACCATATATTTT
TRBD2	TRBV5-1	TRBJ2-2	NA	CASSLQGSGIHGELFF	TGCGCCAGCAGCTTGCAGGGCAGCGGGATACACGGGGAGCTGTTTTTT
NA	TRBV6-6	TRBJ2-7	NA	CASSPALAGTYEQYF	TGTGCCAGCAGCCCCGCGCTGGCGGGTACCTACGAGCAGTACTTC
NA	TRBV27	TRBJ1-1	NA	CASSSPLNTEAFF	TGTGCCAGCAGTTCACCATTGAACACTGAAGCTTTCTTT
TRBD1	TRBV12-5	TRBJ1-4	NA	CASGPQTGPEKLFF	TGTGCTAGTGGCCCCCAGACAGGGCCGGAAAAACTGTTTTTT
NA	TRBV9	TRBJ2-3	NA	CASSVTTGSLSYGTDTQYF	TGTGCCAGCAGCGTAACTACAGGGAGTTTATCGTACGGCACAGATACGCAGTATTTT
NA	TRBV6-5	TRBJ2-6	NA	CASSYWGSGANVLTF	TGTGCCAGCAGTTACTGGGGGTCTGGGGCCAACGTCCTGACTTTC
TRBD1	TRBV7-9	TRBJ2-4	NA	CASSPGQLKNIQYF	TGTGCCAGCAGCCCGGGACAGCTCAAAAACATTCAGTACTTC
NA	TRBV11-2	TRBJ1-1	NA	CASSPPGVYNAEAFF	TGTGCCAGCAGCCCCCCGGGGGTCTATAACGCTGAAGCTTTCTTT
NA	TRBV6-5	TRBJ1-2	once	CASSFRGNDGYTF	TGTGCCAGCAGCTTCAGGGGTAATGATGGCTACACCTTC
NA	TRBV18	TRBJ1-1	NA	CASSQGPGDLDAFF	TGTGCCAGCTCACAGGGTCCGGGAGATCTTGATGCTTTCTTT
NA	TRBV6-1	TRBJ1-1	NA	CASSEPWDNTEAFF	TGTGCCAGCAGTGAACCGTGGGATAACACTGAAGCTTTCTTT
TRBD1	TRBV29-1	TRBJ2-7	NA	CSVAIRTGLDEQYF	TGCAGCGTGGCAATCCGGACAGGGTTAGACGAGCAGTACTTC
NA	TRBV9	TRBJ2-2	NA	CASSVVGAGNTGELFF	TGTGCCAGCAGCGTAGTTGGAGCGGGGAACACCGGGGAGCTGTTTTTT
NA	TRBV12-5	TRBJ1-2	NA	CASRPILGGYTF	TGTGCTAGTCGGCCCATCTTAGGGGGCTACACCTTC
NA	TRBV9	TRBJ2-3	NA	CASSVGADTQYF	TGTGCCAGCAGCGTAGGGGCAGATACGCAGTATTTT
NA	TRBV15	TRBJ1-1	NA	CATSLGEAVAFF	TGTGCCACCAGCCTGGGGGAGGCCGTAGCTTTCTTT
NA	TRBV18	TRBJ2-2	NA	CASSPSGERTGELFF	TGTGCCAGCTCACCCTCAGGGGAAAGAACCGGGGAGCTGTTTTTT
NA	TRBV19	TRBJ2-3	NA	CASSRFLASTDTQYF	TGTGCCAGTAGTAGGTTTTTAGCTAGCACAGATACGCAGTATTTT
NA	TRBV6-5	TRBJ1-2	NA	CASSDRTSYGYTF	TGTGCCAGCAGTGACAGGACATCCTATGGCTACACCTTC
NA	TRBV19	TRBJ1-2	NA	CASSIHGDGYTF	TGTGCCAGTAGTATTCACGGGGATGGCTACACCTTC
TRBD2	TRBV19	TRBJ2-7	NA	CASSVAGVSEQYF	TGTGCCAGTAGTGTAGCGGGTGTTTCCGAGCAGTACTTC
NA	TRBV2	TRBJ1-4	NA	CASRRGQANEKLFF	TGTGCCAGCAGAAGGGGACAAGCTAATGAAAAACTGTTTTTT
TRBD1	TRBV27	TRBJ2-1	NA	CASSFTGGSGNEQFF	TGTGCCAGCAGTTTCACAGGGGGTAGCGGCAATGAGCAGTTCTTC
NA	TRBV6-5	TRBJ1-1	NA	CASSYSPWDVAFF	TGTGCCAGCAGTTACTCGCCTTGGGACGTTGCTTTCTTT
NA	TRBV5-5	TRBJ2-6	NA	CASSLVIGSGANVLTF	TGTGCCAGCAGCTTGGTTATAGGCTCTGGGGCCAACGTCCTGACTTTC
TRBD2	TRBV6-5	TRBJ2-7	NA	CASSYDTGGYEQYF	TGTGCCAGCAGTTACGATACGGGAGGCTACGAGCAGTACTTC
NA	TRBV11-2	TRBJ2-3	NA	CASSPSASSNTDTQYF	TGTGCCAGCAGCCCGAGTGCTAGCTCGAACACAGATACGCAGTATTTT
NA	TRBV20-1	TRBJ1-2	NA	CSARTGYTF	TGCAGTGCTCGGACGGGCTACACCTTC
TRBD2	TRBV27	TRBJ2-1	NA	CASTFAGTSGSSEQFF	TGTGCCAGCACCTTCGCTGGGACTAGCGGGAGTAGTGAGCAGTTCTTC
TRBD1	TRBV28	TRBJ1-5	NA	CASSLGATGFGNQPQHF	TGTGCCAGCAGTTTAGGGGCGACAGGGTTTGGCAATCAGCCCCAGCATTTT
TRBD2	TRBV28	TRBJ2-3	NA	CASPPGGRSTDTQYF	TGTGCCAGCCCACCGGGCGGGAGAAGTACAGATACGCAGTATTTT
NA	TRBV5-1	TRBJ2-2	NA	CASSFFTGELFF	TGCGCCAGCAGCTTCTTCACCGGGGAGCTGTTTTTT
NA	TRBV4-2	TRBJ2-7	NA	CASSQVAPGGLSHYEQYF	TGTGCCAGCAGCCAAGTTGCACCTGGGGGGCTATCCCACTACGAGCAGTACTTC
NA	TRBV10-1	TRBJ2-1	NA	CASSKSLGEQFF	TGCGCCAGCAGCAAAAGTCTTGGTGAGCAGTTCTTC
TRBD2	TRBV14	TRBJ2-3	NA	CASRLAGSTDTQYF	TGTGCCAGCAGGCTAGCGGGGAGCACAGATACGCAGTATTTT
NA	TRBV29-1	TRBJ2-7	NA	CSVVGWQGFSYEQYF	TGCAGCGTTGTAGGGTGGCAGGGCTTTTCCTACGAGCAGTACTTC
TRBD1	TRBV19	TRBJ2-7	NA	CASQRTGGYEQYF	TGTGCCAGTCAGAGGACAGGGGGCTACGAGCAGTACTTC
TRBD2	TRBV28	TRBJ2-1	NA	CATRPGGAASYNEQFF	TGTGCCACCAGACCGGGGGGGGCGGCCTCCTACAATGAGCAGTTCTTC
NA	TRBV7-8	TRBJ2-5	NA	CASSALAFQETQYF	TGTGCCAGCAGCGCGCTAGCATTCCAAGAGACCCAGTACTTC
TRBD2	TRBV9	TRBJ2-7	NA	CASSVGLTRGDEQYF	TGTGCCAGCAGCGTCGGACTGACACGGGGGGACGAGCAGTACTTC